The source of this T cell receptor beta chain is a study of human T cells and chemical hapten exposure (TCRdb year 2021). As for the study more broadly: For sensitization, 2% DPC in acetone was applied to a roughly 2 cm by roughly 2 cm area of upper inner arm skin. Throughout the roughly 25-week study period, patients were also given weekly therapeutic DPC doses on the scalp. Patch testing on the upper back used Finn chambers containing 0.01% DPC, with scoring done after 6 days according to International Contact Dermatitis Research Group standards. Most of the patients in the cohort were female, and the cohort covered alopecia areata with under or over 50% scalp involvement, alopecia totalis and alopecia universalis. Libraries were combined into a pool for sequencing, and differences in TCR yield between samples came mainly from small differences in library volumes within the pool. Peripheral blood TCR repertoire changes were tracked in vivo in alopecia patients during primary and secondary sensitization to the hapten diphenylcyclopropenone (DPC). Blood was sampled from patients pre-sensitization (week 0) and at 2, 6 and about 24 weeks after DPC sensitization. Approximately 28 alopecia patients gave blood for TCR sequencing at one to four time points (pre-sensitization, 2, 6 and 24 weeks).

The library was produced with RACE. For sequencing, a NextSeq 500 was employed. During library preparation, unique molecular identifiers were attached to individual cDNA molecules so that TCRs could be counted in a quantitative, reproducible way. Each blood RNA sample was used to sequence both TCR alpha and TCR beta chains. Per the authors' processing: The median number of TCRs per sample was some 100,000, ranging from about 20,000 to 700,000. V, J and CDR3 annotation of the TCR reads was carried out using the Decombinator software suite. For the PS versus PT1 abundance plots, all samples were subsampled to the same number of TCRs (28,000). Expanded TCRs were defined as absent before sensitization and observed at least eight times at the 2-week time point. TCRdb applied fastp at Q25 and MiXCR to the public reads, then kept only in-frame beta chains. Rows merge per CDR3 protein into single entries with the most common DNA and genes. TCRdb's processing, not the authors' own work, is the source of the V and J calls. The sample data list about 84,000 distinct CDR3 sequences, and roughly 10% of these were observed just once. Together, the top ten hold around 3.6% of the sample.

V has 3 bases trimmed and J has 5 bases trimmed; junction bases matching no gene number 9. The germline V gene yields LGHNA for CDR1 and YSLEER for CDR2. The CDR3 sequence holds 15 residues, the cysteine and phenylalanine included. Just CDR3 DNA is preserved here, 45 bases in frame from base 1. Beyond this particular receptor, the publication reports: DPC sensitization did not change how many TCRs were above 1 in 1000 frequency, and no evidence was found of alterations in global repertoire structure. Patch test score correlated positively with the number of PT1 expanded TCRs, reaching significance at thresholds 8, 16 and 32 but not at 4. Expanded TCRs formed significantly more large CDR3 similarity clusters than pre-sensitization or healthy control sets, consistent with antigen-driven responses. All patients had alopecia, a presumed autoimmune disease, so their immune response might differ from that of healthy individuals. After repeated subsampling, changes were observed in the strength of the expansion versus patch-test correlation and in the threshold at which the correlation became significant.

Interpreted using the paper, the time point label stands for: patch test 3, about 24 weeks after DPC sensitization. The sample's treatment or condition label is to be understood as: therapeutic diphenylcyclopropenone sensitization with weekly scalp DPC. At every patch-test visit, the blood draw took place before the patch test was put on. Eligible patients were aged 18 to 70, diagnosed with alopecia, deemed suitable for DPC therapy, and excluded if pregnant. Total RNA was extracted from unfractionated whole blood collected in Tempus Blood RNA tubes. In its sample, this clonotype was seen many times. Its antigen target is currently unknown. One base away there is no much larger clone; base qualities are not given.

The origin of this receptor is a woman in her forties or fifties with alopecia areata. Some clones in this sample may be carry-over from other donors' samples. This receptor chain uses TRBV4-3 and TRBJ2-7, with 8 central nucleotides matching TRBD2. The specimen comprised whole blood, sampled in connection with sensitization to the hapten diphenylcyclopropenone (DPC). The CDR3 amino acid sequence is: CASSQAPGGAHEQYF. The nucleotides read TGCGCCAGCAGCCAGGCCCCGGGAGGGGCCCACGAGCAGTACTTC.